This T cell receptor (beta chain) was obtained from a study of blood T cells in healthy people across ages. Points from the study as a whole: TCR beta diversity, measured per million T cells, fell in a roughly linear way with age.

Through a sample-barcoded 5' primer and a J-beta primer mix, a second PCR was run for roughly 6 to 12 cycles. The template-switch adaptor, which had 12 random nucleotides, put a tag on each cDNA molecule. TCRdb ran MiXCR on the 5' RACE reads and lists one entry per CDR3 protein. This sample has some 1.7 million distinct CDR3 sequences, with over 25% found just once. CDR1 and CDR2 (germline): MGHRA, YSYEKL. This CDR3 is built from 15 residues. V shed 1 base and J shed 10 bases, with 14 bases lying between them. This clonotype was counted between two and nine times. The target antigen is unknown. This TCR derives from a woman aged 30 to 39 in good health. The chain employs TRBV4-1 and TRBJ1-6; D is unresolved. The material sequenced was blood. CDR3 nucleotides: TGCGCCAGCAGCCAAGGGGCAGGAGAGGGATCACCCCTCCACTTT. Amino acid sequence: CASSQGAGEGSPLHF.